A selection of T cell receptor beta chains follows, all from one sample in a study of control samples from healthy donors and cancer patients. Clones were sequenced by immunoSEQ multiplex PCR, and TCRdb holds only the in-frame ones, with some missing. The sample includes about 130,000 clones, about 90% of them seen just once. The material sequenced was blood. The source is a woman in her forties or fifties in good health. CDR3s include the opening cysteine and the closing phenylalanine or tryptophan. The order of the fields is V gene, J gene, D gene, clone size, CDR3 DNA, CDR3 protein. The D gene is left open where the match is weak. The size of a clone is reported for some rows only, either as once, few or many, or as a class for expanded clones.

>TRBV5-1|TRBJ1-4|TRBD1|NA
TGCGCCAGCAGCGACCGACAGGGGACTAATGAAAAACTGTTTTTT
CASSDRQGTNEKLFF
>TRBV3-1/TRBV3-2|TRBJ1-2|NA|NA
TGTGCCAGCAGCCAACGGGGGATGGACTATGGCTACACCTTC
CASSQRGMDYGYTF
>TRBV28|TRBJ1-1|TRBD1|NA
TGTGCCAGCAGTTTTCTACAGGGGGCCGGTGAAGCTTTCTTT
CASSFLQGAGEAFF
>TRBV6-5|TRBJ2-1|TRBD2|once
TGTGCCAGCAGCATGACTAGCAGCAATTACAATGAGCAGTTCTTC
CASSMTSSNYNEQFF
>TRBV5-4|TRBJ2-7|TRBD1|NA
TGTGCCAGCAGACAGGGGTTTACAGGCGAGCAGTACTTC
CASRQGFTGEQYF
>TRBV5-1|TRBJ1-2|NA|NA
TGCGCCAGCAATTCGGCGGCAGGGACTTATGGCTACACCTTC
CASNSAAGTYGYTF
>TRBV19|TRBJ2-6|NA|NA
TGTGCCAGTGCGAACCGCGGGCGGACGGCTGGGGCCAACGTCCTGACTTTC
CASANRGRTAGANVLTF
>TRBV9|TRBJ2-1|NA|NA
TGTGCCAGCAACTCCCTAGGAGCATCCTACAATGAGCAGTTCTTC
CASNSLGASYNEQFF
>TRBV25-1|TRBJ2-1|NA|NA
TGTGCCAGCAGTGGAACAGGGATTTCGCATGAGCAGTTCTTC
CASSGTGISHEQFF
>TRBV28|TRBJ1-2|TRBD1|NA
TGTGCCAGCAGACTTAACGGACAGGCGCGCTATGGCTACACCTTC
CASRLNGQARYGYTF
>TRBV6-4|TRBJ2-1|NA|few
TGTGCCAGCAGTGACTCCCCAGAAAATGAGCAGTTCTTC
CASSDSPENEQFF
>TRBV28|TRBJ1-6|NA|NA
TGTGCCAGCAGCGCCAATCGGTCACCCCTCCACTTT
CASSANRSPLHF
>TRBV2|TRBJ2-1|TRBD2|NA
TGTGCCAGCAGTACTACGGGACTAGCGGGGCTCGATGAGCAGTTCTTC
CASSTTGLAGLDEQFF
>TRBV28|TRBJ1-2|NA|NA
TGTGCCAGCAGTTCTCCCCTACTTAGGGGGGGCTACACCTTC
CASSSPLLRGGYTF
>TRBV29-1|TRBJ2-1|TRBD2|NA
TGCAGCGTCTACGCCCTAGGCCTAGCGGGGGAGCAGTTCTTC
CSVYALGLAGEQFF
>TRBV29-1|TRBJ2-5|NA|NA
TGCAGCGGAGGAGACCCACAAGAGACCCAGTACTTC
CSGGDPQETQYF
>TRBV13|TRBJ1-1|NA|NA
TGTGCCAGCAGCACGGGACACCCGAACACTGAAGCTTTCTTT
CASSTGHPNTEAFF
>TRBV7-8|TRBJ2-1|NA|NA
TGTGCCAGCAGCTTATCTAGGAACAATGAGCAGTTCTTC
CASSLSRNNEQFF
>TRBV2|TRBJ1-5|NA|few
TGTGCCAGCAGTGATGGGCAGGGATATCAGCCCCAGCATTTT
CASSDGQGYQPQHF
>TRBV3-1/TRBV3-2|TRBJ1-6|NA|NA
TGTGCCAGCAGCCAAGATGGGCAGCGAAATTCACCCCTCCACTTT
CASSQDGQRNSPLHF
>TRBV6-1|TRBJ1-2|NA|NA
TGTGCCAGCAGTGAATCGGTTGGCGGCTACACCTTC
CASSESVGGYTF
>TRBV28|TRBJ1-1|NA|few
TGTGCCAGCAGTTTTGATGGGAACACTGAAGCTTTCTTT
CASSFDGNTEAFF
>TRBV10-2|TRBJ1-2|NA|NA
TGCGCCAGCAGTGAACGGGCGAGGTATGGCTACACCTTC
CASSERARYGYTF
>TRBV19|TRBJ1-1|TRBD1|once
TGTGCCAGTATCGGACAGGAGGGCACTGAAGCTTTCTTT
CASIGQEGTEAFF
>TRBV21-1|TRBJ1-6|NA|NA
TGTGCCAGCAGCAAAGCTCCGGGGAGCAATTCACCCCTCCACTTT
CASSKAPGSNSPLHF
>TRBV27|TRBJ1-2|NA|NA
TGTGCCAGCAGTTCTACCGCGGGGGGCGACGGCTACACCTTC
CASSSTAGGDGYTF
>TRBV5-6|TRBJ1-1|NA|NA
TGTGCCAGCAGCCCCATAGCCACTGCAGTGACTGAAGCTTTCTTT
CASSPIATAVTEAFF
>TRBV19|TRBJ1-5|NA|NA
TGTGCCAGTAGCCTGATGACAGTCAATCAGCCCCAGCATTTT
CASSLMTVNQPQHF
>TRBV19|TRBJ1-5|NA|NA
TGTGCCAGTAGTATGGGGAGAGATGCCCAGCCCCAGCATTTT
CASSMGRDAQPQHF
>TRBV11-2|TRBJ2-5|NA|NA
TGTGCCAGCAGCCCAACGGTCCAAGAGACCCAGTACTTC
CASSPTVQETQYF
>TRBV2|TRBJ2-1|NA|NA
TGTGCCAGCAGTGAGTCGGCGGGACCATACAATGAGCAGTTCTTC
CASSESAGPYNEQFF
>TRBV5-6|TRBJ1-1|NA|NA
TGTGCCAGCAGCTTGGGATTACGTCAGGGGAGTGCTTTCTTT
CASSLGLRQGSAFF
>TRBV19|TRBJ1-5|NA|many
TGTGCCAGTAGGACATTGGACAGTCCCAATCAGCCCCAGCATTTT
CASRTLDSPNQPQHF
>TRBV30|TRBJ1-1|NA|NA
TGTGCCTGGGGCGTATCGGGGAACACTGAAGCTTTCTTT
CAWGVSGNTEAFF
>TRBV18|TRBJ2-3|TRBD2|NA
TGTGCCAGCTCACCAATCCTAGCGGGGGGCACAGATACGCAGTATTTT
CASSPILAGGTDTQYF
>TRBV4-2|TRBJ2-3|NA|NA
TGTGCCAGCAGCCAAGCCCGAGGTGGGGGGGCCACAGATACGCAGTATTTT
CASSQARGGGATDTQYF
>TRBV30|TRBJ1-2|NA|NA
TGTGCCTGGAGTGCGGGGGGCAACTATGGCTACACCTTC
CAWSAGGNYGYTF
>TRBV24-1|TRBJ1-2|NA|NA
TGTGCCACCAGTGAACTGGACTCTTTCTATGGCTACACCTTC
CATSELDSFYGYTF
>TRBV7-8|TRBJ1-5|TRBD1|NA
TGTGCCAGCAGCAGACAGGGAAATCAGCCCCAGCATTTT
CASSRQGNQPQHF